This T cell receptor beta chain was sequenced for a study of memory CD4+ T cells and cytomegalovirus serostatus. The repertoire was sequenced with immunoSEQ multiplex PCR; TCRdb's copy has only in-frame clones and lacks some. The table lists tens of thousands of clones, 82% of them singletons. V was trimmed by 2 bases and J by 5 bases, leaving 4 bases between them. Germline values: CDR1 ENHRY, CDR2 SYGVKD. There are 12 residues in the CDR3. This clone was observed a few times. The sort gate was single viable CD3+CD4+CD8-CD45RO+ cells for memory CD4+ T cells. The sequenced sample consisted of memory CD4+ T cells from blood. This sequence originates from an adult in good health and CMV-seronegative. The chain links TRBV10-3 to TRBJ1-5, with unresolved D. CDR3 sequence: CAISEGDQPQHF. DNA of the CDR3: TGTGCCATCAGTGAGGGAGATCAGCCCCAGCATTTT.